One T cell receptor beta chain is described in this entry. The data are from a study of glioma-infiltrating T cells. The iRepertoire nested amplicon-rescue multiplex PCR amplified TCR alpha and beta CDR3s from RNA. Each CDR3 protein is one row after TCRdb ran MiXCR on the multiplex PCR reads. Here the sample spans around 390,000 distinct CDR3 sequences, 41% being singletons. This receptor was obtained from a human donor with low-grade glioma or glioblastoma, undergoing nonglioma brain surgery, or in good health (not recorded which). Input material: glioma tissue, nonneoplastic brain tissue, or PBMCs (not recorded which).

CDR3 nucleotide sequence: TGCAGTGCTCGTCGGGACAGCCCTTATAGCAATCAGCCCCAGCATTTT. Translating gives CSARRDSPYSNQPQHF. This rearrangement joins TRBV20-1 to TRBJ1-5, with 7 bases fitting TRBD1. Germline values: CDR1 DFQATT, CDR2 SNEGSKA (reference sequence). J gave up 0 bases and V 5 bases, and 10 bases lay outside the gene matches. The CDR3 is 16 residues long.